A single sample is the source of the 12 T cell receptor beta chains below, sequenced in a study of T cells after yellow fever vaccination. In TCRdb, the 5' RACE reads were re-called with MiXCR into one record per CDR3 protein. The data show a few hundred thousand distinct CDR3 sequences, roughly 4.3% seen once. The specimen was PBMCs, collected 5 days after the yellow fever booster vaccination. Receptors originate from a man between 18 and 35 years old who received the YFV17D yellow fever vaccine.

This clonotype has a handful of counts. This chain connects TRBV27 to TRBJ2-7; tentative D call: TRBD2 (6 bases). Trimming removed 2 bases at V and 7 bases at J, with 15 bases between. The V gene's germline CDR1 is MNHEY and CDR2 SMNVEV (reference sequence). There are 14 residues in the CDR3. The CDR3 nucleotides read TGTGCCAGCAGTTTAAAAGGGCCTGGGGGGGAGCAGTACGTC. This codes for CASSLKGPGGEQYV.

At least ten counts were recorded for this clonotype. The V call is TRBV6-6, the J call TRBJ2-1; 12 nucleotides agree with TRBD2. CDR1 MNHNY and CDR2 SVGAGI come from the germline V gene (reference sequence). The CDR3 is made up of 18 amino acids. Trimming took 5 bases from V and 7 from J; bases not matched to a gene: 15. CDR3 DNA: TGTGCCAGCAGTGCGGGAGTGTTTCTAGCGGGGGGGCCTAATGAGCAGTTCTTC. Protein: CASSAGVFLAGGPNEQFF.

This chain uses TRBV20-1 with TRBJ2-5; the D call may be TRBD1 or TRBD2 (6 bases each). Trimming left V 3 bases short and J 5 bases short, with 13 bases between. This CDR3 is 13 amino acids long. The germline V gene encodes CDR1 DFQATT and CDR2 SNEGSKA (reference sequence). The CDR3 region is CSASGGAHETQYF. The CDR3 bases are TGCAGTGCTAGCGGGGGCGCGCACGAGACCCAGTACTTC.

This sequence joins TRBV21-1 and TRBJ2-3; the listed D gene, TRBD1, was not tested against the DNA. TRBV21-1 is tagged as a pseudogene. The CDR3 has 16 amino acids. CDR3 bases: TGTGCCAGCAGCAATAAGACAGGTTCTAGCACAGATACGCAGTATTTT. Encoded protein: CASSNKTGSSTDTQYF.

This clonotype was seen only a few times. The chain combines TRBV28 with TRBJ1-6; D remains unclear. V lost 4 bases, J lost 4 bases, and 23 bases lay in between. Germline V gives CDR1 MDHEN, CDR2 SYDVKM. The CDR3 has 19 residues. Here the CDR3 DNA reads TGTGCCAGCAGTTCCTTCATCCACGACCTTGAAGAGTATAATTCACCCCTCCACTTT. It is translated as CASSSFIHDLEEYNSPLHF.

This clonotype was seen ten or more times. The rearrangement links TRBV5-6 to TRBJ1-1; TRBD1 is a possible D gene (5 bases). Germline CDR1 is SGHDT and CDR2 is YYEEEE. V lost 2 bases and J lost 3, with 11 bases in between. The CDR3 covers 14 residues. CDR3 protein: CASSFGRVHTEAFF. As DNA, the CDR3 is TGTGCCAGCAGCTTCGGCAGGGTGCACACTGAAGCTTTCTTT.

This rearrangement joins TRBV12-3 or TRBV12-4 to TRBJ2-2; D call uncertain. V was shortened by 7 bases and J by 3 bases, with 12 bases between the two germline ends. This CDR3 comprises 14 residues. Written as DNA, the CDR3 is TGTGCCAGCATCAAAAAGTGGGACACCGGGGAGCTGTTTTTT. It encodes CASIKKWDTGELFF.

This clonotype appeared a few times. The chain uses TRBV20-1 and TRBJ2-2; D uncertain. The V gene's germline CDR1 is DFQATT and CDR2 SNEGSKA (reference sequence). V was pared by 3 bases and J by 6 bases, with 8 bases between. The CDR3 loop spans 12 amino acids. CDR3 loop: CSASDFSGELFF. The CDR3 bases are TGCAGTGCTAGTGACTTTTCCGGGGAGCTGTTTTTT.

This clonotype was seen a few times. This chain links TRBV7-9 with TRBJ2-7; D is unresolved. Germline V gene lookup returns CDR1 SEHNR and CDR2 FQNEAQ (reference sequence). V was pared by 3 bases and J by 4 bases, with 19 bases between. The CDR3 runs 16 residues. The CDR3 here is CASSFSLLPNYYEQYF. The CDR3 bases are TGTGCCAGCAGCTTTTCTTTATTACCTAACTATTACGAGCAGTACTTC.

As concerns this clonotype: At one boundary the junction diverges from the germline segment, which might be a read error. The V and J genes are TRBV7-8 and TRBJ2-4, with TRBD2 matching over 8 bases. Germline V gene sequence: CDR1 SGHVS, CDR2 FQNEAQ. This CDR3 is built from 17 residues. The chain's CDR3 is CASSLAGFGGAKYIQYF. As DNA, the CDR3 is TGTGCCAGCAGCTTAGCCGGGTTCGGGGGGGCCAAATACATTCAGTACTTC.

This clonotype was seen only a few times. The gene calls are TRBV6-2 or TRBV6-3 and TRBJ1-1, with D possibly being TRBD1 (5 bases). Germline-derived CDR1 and CDR2 are MNHEY and SVGEGT. V dropped 2 bases and J dropped 4 bases, with 14 bases sitting between them. The CDR3 contains 15 residues. The CDR3 protein is CASSYGRDGVTEAFF. In DNA form, the CDR3 reads TGTGCCAGCAGTTACGGCAGGGATGGCGTCACTGAAGCTTTCTTT.

This clonotype was counted ten times or more. The chain links TRBV6-4 to TRBJ2-5; D possibly matches TRBD1 or TRBD2 (5 bases each). The CDR3 loop spans 14 amino acids. V was cut by 4 bases and J by 2 bases, with 11 bases left in between. Germline CDR1 and CDR2: MRHNA and SNTAGT. The CDR3: CASSVGDLQETQYF. DNA for the CDR3: TGTGCCAGCAGTGTTGGGGACCTACAAGAGACCCAGTACTTC.